The 26 T cell receptor beta chains listed next were all sequenced from one sample in a study of T cells in Graves' hyperthyroidism and ophthalmopathy. Authors of the study amplified TCR beta CDR3 regions from RNA transcripts. The TCR CDR3 first-round RT-PCR relied on the HTBI primer set. TCRdb used MiXCR to reprocess the multiplex PCR reads, holding one entry per CDR3 protein. The table has 340,000 or so distinct CDR3 sequences, 15% to 20% seen once; the top ten hold approximately 54%. The material sequenced was blood. These receptors all come from a woman in her forties or fifties with Graves' hyperthyroidism.

This clonotype appeared many times. The genes are TRBV12-3 or TRBV12-4 and TRBJ2-5; tentatively, D is TRBD1 or TRBD2 (5 bases each). Trimming removed 5 bases at V and 1 base at J, with 17 bases between. The CDR3 has 16 amino acids. The CDR3 DNA reads TGTGCCAGCAGTAGAGGGACCGGGATCGTCCAAGAGACCCAGTACTTC. Its protein is CASSRGTGIVQETQYF.

This clonotype was counted at least ten times. The rearrangement joins TRBV3-1 to TRBJ2-7, with D possibly matching TRBD1 (5 bases). Germline values: CDR1 LGHDT, CDR2 YNNKEL (reference sequence). The CDR3 spans 14 residues. With 0 bases removed from V and 4 bases from J, the gap between germline ends came to 10 bases. CDR3 in DNA: TGTGCCAGCAGCCAAGAAAACAGGTTTTACGAGCAGTACTTC. This gives the protein CASSQENRFYEQYF.

The table lists this clonotype with many counts. The rearrangement joins TRBV2 to TRBJ2-3, with TRBD1 matching over 7 bases. The CDR3 consists of 15 residues. Germline lookup yields CDR1 SNHLY and CDR2 FYNNEI. The ends lost 0 bases at V and 6 bases at J; junction bases unmatched: 6. The CDR3 is CASSEAGQAPDTQYF. The CDR3, as DNA: TGTGCCAGCAGTGAAGCTGGACAGGCCCCGGATACGCAGTATTTT.

V gene TRBV12-3 or TRBV12-4 combines with J gene TRBJ2-3; possibly TRBD2 for D (7 bases). This CDR3 has 14 amino acids. Trimming pared 6 bases from V and 4 bases from J, leaving 14 bases between. The chain's CDR3 is CASRWGGQSDTQYF. The CDR3 DNA reads TGTGCCAGCAGATGGGGGGGCCAATCAGATACGCAGTATTTT.

The genes are TRBV19 and TRBJ1-5; D is undetermined. V was pared by 7 bases and J by 0 bases, with 13 bases between. This CDR3 is 15 amino acids long. Per germline, CDR1 LNHDA and CDR2 SQIVND (reference sequence). CDR3 protein: CASMDGHYSNQPQHF. The CDR3 DNA is TGTGCCAGTATGGATGGGCATTATAGCAATCAGCCCCAGCATTTT.

This clonotype was seen only a few times. The J gene is TRBJ2-1, the V gene TRBV5-4; 10 bases fit TRBD2. Germline V gene data show CDR1 as SGHNT and CDR2 as YYREEE (reference sequence). The V segment lost 3 bases and the J segment 4 bases; nucleotides outside the gene matches: 10. The CDR3 sequence is 17 residues long. CDR3 loop: CASSSPMSGGVYNEQFF. Written as DNA, the CDR3 is TGTGCCAGCAGCTCGCCTATGAGCGGGGGGGTTTACAATGAGCAGTTCTTC.

This rearrangement joins TRBV18 to TRBJ2-7, with 11 positions matching TRBD2. The CDR3 is 15 amino acids. Germline V gene sequence: CDR1 KGHSH, CDR2 LQKENI. Unmatched junction bases numbered 5, after V lost 4 bases and J lost 3 bases. The DNA of the CDR3 is TGTGCCAGCTCACAAACCGGGACTAGCGGCTACGAGCAGTACTTC. This translates into CASSQTGTSGYEQYF.

This clonotype was detected ten times or more. The V gene is TRBV30, the J gene TRBJ2-3; perhaps TRBD1 as D (5 bases). The CDR3 is 15 amino acids. V was trimmed by 1 base and J by 0 bases, leaving 11 bases between them. Germline CDR1 GTSNPN, CDR2 SVGIG (reference sequence). The chain's CDR3 is CAWSETASSTDTQYF. CDR3 in DNA: TGTGCCTGGAGTGAGACAGCATCTAGCACAGATACGCAGTATTTT.

This clonotype was seen more than once but under ten times. V gene TRBV6-1 combines with J gene TRBJ2-7; tentative D call: TRBD1 (7 bases). Germline V gene sequence: CDR1 MNHNS, CDR2 SASEGT. The CDR3 is 13 amino acids. V lost 6 bases and J 6 bases, leaving 15 bases between the germline ends. This CDR3 is CASSPRQGLEQYF. CDR3 in DNA: TGTGCCAGCAGCCCACGACAGGGACTCGAGCAGTACTTC.

This rearrangement joins TRBV2 to TRBJ2-1, with TRBD2 matching 12 bases. The ends lost 3 bases at V and 2 bases at J; junction bases unmatched: 8. Looked up from germline, CDR1 is SNHLY and CDR2 is FYNNEI. This CDR3 has 18 residues. CDR3 amino acids: CASSDKGLAGGAYNEQFF. The CDR3 DNA follows: TGTGCCAGCAGTGATAAGGGACTAGCGGGTGGAGCCTACAATGAGCAGTTCTTC.

This clonotype was detected only a few times. The chain uses TRBV11-2 and TRBJ2-2; D is unresolved. V gave up 5 bases and J gave up 7 bases, with 20 bases separating them. The CDR3 loop spans 16 amino acids. The germline CDR1 and CDR2 sequences are SGHAT and FQNNGV. CDR3 sequence: CASSTNSGPLGGELFF. The CDR3 DNA follows: TGTGCCAGCAGCACTAATTCGGGCCCGTTGGGCGGGGAGCTGTTTTTT.

In this sample, this clonotype turned up many times. The V gene is TRBV7-2, the J gene TRBJ2-5, with D tentatively TRBD1 or TRBD2 (5 bases each). The CDR3 has 15 amino acids. V was cut by 8 bases and J by 2 bases, with 18 bases left in between. Looked up from germline, CDR1 is SGHTA and CDR2 is FQGNSA. In nucleotides, the CDR3 is TGTGCCAGCGCCCACCAAGCAGGGAGTCAAGAGACCCAGTACTTC. It is translated as CASAHQAGSQETQYF.

This clonotype was found many times. The rearrangement links TRBV5-1 to TRBJ1-4, with D possibly being TRBD1 (6 bases). With 3 bases removed from V and 0 bases from J, the gap between germline ends came to 12 bases. CDR1 is SGHRS and CDR2 is YFSETQ in the germline V gene. The CDR3 consists of 16 residues. In DNA form, the CDR3 reads TGCGCCAGCAGCTCCTCGGGGGCGGCAACTAATGAAAAACTGTTTTTT. It is translated as CASSSSGAATNEKLFF.

This clonotype was counted many times. This chain links TRBV28 with TRBJ2-5; 8 nucleotides line up with TRBD1. The CDR3 extends over 15 amino acids. Germline V gene sequence: CDR1 MDHEN, CDR2 SYDVKM. V gave up 5 bases and J gave up 4 bases; unmatched junction bases: 9. The CDR3 sequence: CASSTQGQGPETQYF. The CDR3 nucleotides are TGTGCCAGCAGTACCCAAGGACAGGGCCCAGAGACCCAGTACTTC. Together with reference TRBV28 and TRBJ2-5, the CDR3 gives the full variable domain: DVKVTQSSRYLVKRTGEKVFLECVQDMDHENMFWYRQDPGLGLRLIYFSYDVKMKEKGDIPEGYSVSREKKERFSLILESASTNQTSMYLCASSTQGQGPETQYFGPGTRLLVL.

This clonotype was observed a few times. The chain recombines TRBV19 with TRBJ2-3; 10 nucleotides line up with TRBD2. V gave up 9 bases and J gave up 6 bases; unmatched junction bases: 12. In germline, CDR1 is LNHDA, CDR2 SQIVND (reference sequence). The CDR3 sequence is 15 residues long. CDR3 DNA: TGTGCCAGCAGACGGACTAGCGGCCTCCTGGATACGCAGTATTTT. Protein product: CASRRTSGLLDTQYF.

The V gene is TRBV28, the J gene TRBJ2-1, with D perhaps being TRBD1 or TRBD2 (5 bases each). The CDR3 is made up of 15 amino acids. The germline gives CDR1 MDHEN, CDR2 SYDVKM. Trimming pared 7 bases from V and 8 bases from J, leaving 21 bases between. The CDR3 DNA is TGTGCCAGCATTCGTCAGAGCGTGGGGGTCGATGAGCAGTTCTTC. This sequence encodes CASIRQSVGVDEQFF.

As regards this clonotype: This may arise from a read error, as a much more abundant clone is one base away. This chain connects TRBV3-1 to TRBJ2-3; TRBD2 aligns across 13 bases. Germline V CDR1 and CDR2: LGHDT, YNNKEL (reference sequence). CDR3 length: 19 amino acids. In DNA form, the CDR3 reads TGTGCCAGGAGCCACCCCGTGGCCCCGACTAGCGGGGGGCGGGATACGCAGTATTTT. Protein sequence: CARSHPVAPTSGGRDTQYF.

This clonotype showed up just a few times. The chain recombines TRBV19 with TRBJ2-1; 8 nucleotides line up with TRBD2. V lost 5 bases, J lost 5 bases, and 11 bases stayed unmatched. The CDR3 covers 16 residues. From germline, CDR1 is LNHDA and CDR2 SQIVND (reference sequence). CDR3 sequence reads: CASSPWSGSSNNEQFF. The DNA for the CDR3 is TGTGCCAGTAGTCCATGGAGCGGGAGCAGTAACAATGAGCAGTTCTTC.

The V call is TRBV7-2, the J call TRBJ1-2; tentative D call: TRBD1 (5 bases). Trimming took off 5 bases at V and 6 bases at J, with 22 bases between the two ends. Germline V gene data show CDR1 as SGHTA and CDR2 as FQGNSA. The CDR3 runs 16 residues. CDR3 amino acids: CASSPFQVAQANGYTF. In DNA form, the CDR3 reads TGTGCCAGCAGCCCGTTCCAGGTTGCACAGGCGAATGGCTACACCTTC.

This chain connects TRBV6-1 to TRBJ1-1, with a possible D match to TRBD1 (5 bases). This CDR3 comprises 14 residues. CDR1 and CDR2 from the germline V gene are MNHNS and SASEGT. Between the trimmed V and J ends, which lost 6 bases and 3 bases, there was a span of 14 bases. CDR3 DNA: TGTGCCAGCAGAGGGTACGGCAGGGACACTGAAGCTTTCTTT. Translation gives CASRGYGRDTEAFF.

The chain combines TRBV4-2 with TRBJ2-4; TRBD1 aligns across 7 bases. CDR1 LGHNA and CDR2 YNFKEQ come from the germline V gene. This CDR3 contains 15 residues. J gave up 8 bases and V 2 bases, and 9 bases lay outside the gene matches. CDR3 region: CASSQTTGEWDIQYF. For the CDR3, the DNA is TGTGCCAGCAGCCAAACCACAGGGGAGTGGGACATTCAGTACTTC.

This clonotype was found a few times. This chain joins TRBV4-1 and TRBJ2-7; 8 nucleotides match TRBD1. This CDR3 contains 16 residues. Germline CDR1 is MGHRA and CDR2 is YSYEKL. DNA of the CDR3: TGCGCCAGCAGCAAAGAGACAGGGGTGACGATCTACGAGCAGTACGTC. Translation gives CASSKETGVTIYEQYV.

This clonotype showed up many times. V is TRBV18 and J is TRBJ2-7; 7 bases fit TRBD2. Germline V gives CDR1 KGHSH, CDR2 LQKENI. CDR3 length equals 16 residues. V dropped 3 bases and J dropped 2; count of bases not matched to a gene: 10. CDR3 sequence reads: CASSPRGGKMTYEQYV. The CDR3 DNA reads TGTGCCAGCTCACCGCGCGGGGGAAAAATGACCTACGAGCAGTACGTC.

This clonotype was observed at least ten times. The gene calls are TRBV7-9 and TRBJ2-5; D not resolved. CDR3 length equals 14 residues. V lost 5 bases and J 1 base, leaving 11 bases between the germline ends. From germline, CDR1 is SEHNR and CDR2 FQNEAQ (reference sequence). The CDR3 is CASSKGQIQETQYF. CDR3 DNA sequence: TGTGCCAGCAGCAAAGGGCAGATCCAAGAGACCCAGTACTTC.

At least ten counts were recorded for this clonotype. The chain employs TRBV20-1 and TRBJ2-7; D gene unclear. The V end was cut by 4 bases, the J end by 3 bases, with 7 bases between. Germline V lookup: CDR1 DFQATT, CDR2 SNEGSKA (reference sequence). The CDR3 runs to 11 residues. The CDR3 DNA follows: TGCAGTGCTAATGCTGACTACGAGCAGTACTTC. Translated: CSANADYEQYF.

This sequence joins TRBV2 and TRBJ2-5; 9 bases map to TRBD1. This CDR3 comprises 14 residues. V dropped 3 bases and J dropped 5; count of bases not matched to a gene: 4. CDR1 and CDR2 (germline): SNHLY, FYNNEI. The chain's CDR3 is CASSDTGGGETQYF. CDR3 sequence (DNA): TGTGCCAGCAGTGACACAGGGGGCGGGGAGACCCAGTACTTC.